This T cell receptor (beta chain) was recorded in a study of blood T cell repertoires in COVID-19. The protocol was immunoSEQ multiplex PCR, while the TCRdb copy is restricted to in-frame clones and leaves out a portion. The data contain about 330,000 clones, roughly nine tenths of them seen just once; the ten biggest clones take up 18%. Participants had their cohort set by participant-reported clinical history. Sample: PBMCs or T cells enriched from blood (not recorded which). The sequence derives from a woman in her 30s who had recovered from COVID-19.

In nucleotides, the CDR3 is TGCGCCAGCAGCCAAGAAGTACGGGTAAATCAGCCCCAGCATTTT. The encoded protein is CASSQEVRVNQPQHF. The chain employs TRBV4-3 and TRBJ1-5, with D hard to call. The CDR3 spans 15 residues. V lost 0 bases, J lost 4 bases, and 10 bases lay in between. Per germline, CDR1 LGHNA and CDR2 YSLEER.